A single sample gave rise to the 20 T cell receptor beta chains below, sequenced in a study of T cells in Graves' hyperthyroidism and ophthalmopathy. Using RNA transcripts as the source, TCR beta CDR3 regions were amplified. First-round RT-PCR of the TCR CDR3 relied on the HTBI primer set. One entry per CDR3 protein, called by TCRdb with MiXCR from the multiplex PCR reads. Counted here are 150,000 to 200,000 distinct CDR3 sequences, more than 15% occurring once; the ten biggest clones make up roughly 29%. The sample taken for sequencing was blood. Receptors originate from a woman aged 45-65 years with Graves' hyperthyroidism.

This clonotype was counted ten times or more. V and J are TRBV7-8 and TRBJ2-2; 11 nucleotides line up with TRBD1. Germline lookup yields CDR1 SGHVS and CDR2 FQNEAQ. Trimming took 2 bases from V and 1 from J; bases not matched to a gene: 15. The CDR3 sequence is 21 residues long. Written as DNA, the CDR3 is TGTGCCAGCAGCTTATATCGATTTCCGGGACAGGGGGGAAAGAACACCGGGGAGCTGTTTTTT. Encoded protein: CASSLYRFPGQGGKNTGELFF.

At least ten counts were recorded for this clonotype. The J gene is TRBJ2-7, the V gene TRBV3-1; D gene unclear. Germline-derived CDR1 and CDR2 are LGHDT and YNNKEL (reference sequence). V was cut by 0 bases and J by 5 bases, with 11 bases left in between. The CDR3 has 14 amino acids. The CDR3 DNA is TGTGCCAGCAGCCAAGAAGGTAGCCTGCACGAGCAGTACTTC. Its translation is CASSQEGSLHEQYF.

This clonotype appeared many times. This chain links TRBV20-1 with TRBJ1-2; D may be TRBD1 (5 bases). CDR1 DFQATT and CDR2 SNEGSKA come from the germline V gene (reference sequence). This CDR3 comprises 14 residues. With 3 bases removed from V and 0 bases from J, the gap between germline ends came to 11 bases. The CDR3 here is CSAREAGTNYGYTF. The CDR3 DNA sequence: TGCAGTGCTAGGGAAGCAGGGACTAACTATGGCTACACCTTC.

As for this clonotype: With a much larger clone just one base away, this may be a read error. The chain carries TRBV10-1 and TRBJ1-1; D possibly corresponds to TRBD1 (6 bases). The germline V gene has CDR1 WNHNN and CDR2 SYGVQD (reference sequence). This CDR3 comprises 14 residues. The V and J ends lost 0 bases and 1 base respectively, with 6 bases between them. DNA of the CDR3: TGCGCCAGCAGTGAGTCAGGGGGGAACACTGAAGCTTTCTTT. This sequence encodes CASSESGGNTEAFF.

Remarks on this clonotype: Since a much larger clone is just one base distant, this may be a read error. This chain links TRBV20-1 with TRBJ1-6; a possible D gene is TRBD1 (6 bases). Germline V gene lookup returns CDR1 DFQATT and CDR2 SNEGSKA (reference sequence). V lost 1 base to trimming and J lost 8 bases, with 12 bases between them. The CDR3 runs 14 residues. The DNA for the CDR3 is TGCAGTGCTAGAGCCAGGACAGCCGATTCACCCCTCCACTTT. It codes for CSARARTADSPLHF.

This clonotype was recorded at least ten times. V usage is TRBV7-2 and J usage is TRBJ2-7; D possibly corresponds to TRBD1 (6 bases). CDR1 and CDR2 from the germline V gene are SGHTA and FQGNSA. The length of the CDR3 is 13 residues. Trimming took off 1 base at V and 5 bases at J, with 9 bases between the two ends. DNA of the CDR3: TGTGCCAGCAGCTTAGACAGACAGGACGAGCAGTACTTC. Encoded protein: CASSLDRQDEQYF.

This clonotype was picked up many times. The gene calls are TRBV20-1 and TRBJ2-5; 9 bases agree with TRBD2. With V trimmed by 1 base and J by 1 base, 7 bases remained unmatched. Germline CDR1 and CDR2: DFQATT and SNEGSKA (reference sequence). The CDR3 is 16 residues long. The CDR3 spells CSARVPLAGFQETQYF. The CDR3 nucleotides read TGCAGTGCTAGAGTGCCCCTAGCGGGGTTCCAAGAGACCCAGTACTTC.

The chain uses TRBV2 and TRBJ1-2; tentative D call: TRBD1 (6 bases). The CDR3 loop spans 16 amino acids. Trimming pared 2 bases from V and 5 bases from J, leaving 18 bases between. From germline, CDR1 is SNHLY and CDR2 FYNNEI. Written as DNA, the CDR3 is TGTGCCAGCAGTGAAACCGTGTGGGACAAGGTGTATGGCTACACCTTC. Its protein is CASSETVWDKVYGYTF.

This clonotype has a count of ten or more. The chain combines TRBV28 with TRBJ1-2, with D perhaps matching TRBD1 (6 bases). The CDR3 sequence is 15 residues long. The germline V gene encodes CDR1 MDHEN and CDR2 SYDVKM. V was pared by 2 bases and J by 0 bases, with 10 bases between. CDR3 protein: CASSLGQTSNYGYTF. DNA of the CDR3: TGTGCCAGCAGTTTAGGACAGACCTCTAACTATGGCTACACCTTC.

This clonotype appeared many times. V gene TRBV24-1 combines with J gene TRBJ1-5; 8 nucleotides align to TRBD1. The V and J ends lost 6 bases and 6 bases, in that order; junction bases with no gene match: 6. The CDR3 covers 14 residues. Germline V CDR1 and CDR2: KGHDR, SFDVKD. For the CDR3, the DNA is TGTGCCACCAGTCGCGCAGGGGGCAGTCAGCCCCAGCATTTT. Translating it yields CATSRAGGSQPQHF.

This chain's CDR3 is CSASTGNIVFQPQHF. The CDR3 bases are TGCAGTGCTAGTACAGGGAATATCGTTTTTCAGCCCCAGCATTTT. The J gene is TRBJ1-5, the V gene TRBV20-1, with a weak D call TRBD1 (6 bases). Between the trimmed V and J ends, which lost 3 bases and 6 bases, there was a span of 18 bases. Germline CDR1 and CDR2: DFQATT and SNEGSKA (reference sequence). There are 15 residues in the CDR3.

This clonotype was counted ten times or more. The chain has TRBV12-3 or TRBV12-4 and TRBJ1-5; TRBD1 agrees at 7 bases. V lost 6 bases and J lost 2; bases outside the gene matches: 4. This CDR3 has 14 residues. CDR3 coding DNA: TGTGCCAGCAGGGGAGGACAGGGCAATCAGCCCCAGCATTTT. Its protein product is CASRGGQGNQPQHF.

This clonotype was observed many times. V usage is TRBV19 and J usage is TRBJ2-1, with D unresolved. Deletions cut 4 bases from V and 7 bases from J, with 8 bases between. Germline V gene data show CDR1 as LNHDA and CDR2 as SQIVND (reference sequence). The CDR3 is 12 amino acids. The CDR3 nucleotides read TGTGCCAGTAGTACCCTCGGTAATGAGCAGTTCTTC. Encoded protein: CASSTLGNEQFF. Looking up the rest from reference TRBV19 and TRBJ2-1 gives the full variable domain: DGGITQSPKYLFRKEGQNVTLSCEQNLNHDAMYWYRQDPGQGLRLIYYSQIVNDFQKGDIAEGYSVSREKKESFPLTVTSAQKNPTAFYLCASSTLGNEQFFGPGTRLTVL.

This clonotype appeared many times. This chain links TRBV3-1 with TRBJ2-1, with TRBD2 identical over 7 bases. Looked up from germline, CDR1 is LGHDT and CDR2 is YNNKEL (reference sequence). With 4 bases clipped from V and 8 bases from J, the junction kept 2 bases outside the gene matches. The CDR3 loop spans 12 amino acids. The CDR3 spells CASSRGGDEQFF. The CDR3 bases are TGTGCCAGCAGCCGGGGGGGGGATGAGCAGTTCTTC.

This clonotype has a handful of counts. V and J are TRBV29-1 and TRBJ2-3, with 10 bases lining up with TRBD2. The ends lost 6 bases at V and 0 bases at J; junction bases unmatched: 6. Per the germline V gene, CDR1 is SQVTM and CDR2 is ANQGSEA. The CDR3 is 15 residues long. Here the CDR3 DNA reads TGCAGCGTGAGTAGCGGGGGGCACAGCACAGATACGCAGTATTTT. It yields the protein CSVSSGGHSTDTQYF.

Concerning this clonotype itself: This may be a read error: a much more frequent sequence differs by one nucleotide. CDR3 residues: CASSQGKDTQYF. CDR3 DNA sequence: TGTGCCAGCAGCCAAGGAAAAGATACGCAGTATTTT. V usage is TRBV3-1 and J usage is TRBJ2-3; D is unclear. Germline lookup yields CDR1 LGHDT and CDR2 YNNKEL (reference sequence). CDR3 size: 12 residues. Trimming took off 1 base at V and 5 bases at J, with 4 bases between the two ends.

V is TRBV29-1 and J is TRBJ2-1; 13 nucleotides match TRBD2. The germline CDR1 and CDR2 sequences are SQVTM and ANQGSEA. V was clipped by 5 bases and J by 7 bases; unmatched bases: 5. CDR3 length: 14 residues. DNA of the CDR3: TGCAGCGTTTTAGGGACTAGCGGGATAAATGAGCAGTTCTTC. This gives the protein CSVLGTSGINEQFF.

This clonotype was seen many times. The chain is built from TRBV7-2 and TRBJ2-1; no firm D call. Per germline, CDR1 SGHTA and CDR2 FQGNSA. The CDR3 is 13 residues long. V lost 4 bases and J lost 4, with 8 bases in between. Here the CDR3 reads CASSSMTYNEQFF. CDR3 DNA: TGTGCCAGCAGCTCGATGACGTACAATGAGCAGTTCTTC.

The chain is built from TRBV4-1 and TRBJ2-2; 7 positions match TRBD1. CDR3 length equals 18 residues. With V trimmed by 1 base and J by 4 bases, 12 bases remained unmatched. The germline V gene has CDR1 MGHRA and CDR2 YSYEKL. The CDR3 loop reads CASSQGSVRGRSTGELFF. CDR3 bases: TGCGCCAGCAGCCAAGGCTCGGTAAGGGGGCGAAGCACCGGGGAGCTGTTTTTT.

V usage is TRBV5-1 and J usage is TRBJ1-1; D is possibly TRBD1 (5 bases). The CDR3 covers 13 residues. Trimming took 0 bases from V and 7 from J, leaving 10 bases between them. Germline assignment: CDR1 SGHRS and CDR2 YFSETQ. The CDR3 DNA reads as TGCGCCAGCAGCTTGGGGGCGCAGGGTGAAGCTTTCTTT. Its protein is CASSLGAQGEAFF.